The text below deals with one TCR beta chain. Trimming stripped 5 bases from V and 9 bases from J, with 13 bases between. This CDR3 is built from 12 residues. Per the germline V gene, CDR1 is LNHNV and CDR2 is YYDKDF (reference sequence). The data stem from a study of PD-1 and CTLA-4 blockade in melanoma. Clones were read by immunoSEQ multiplex PCR, and TCRdb kept only the in-frame ones, dropping some. The table includes around 20,000 clones, approximately 90% detected once. The TCR comes from a human donor with melanoma. V and J are TRBV15 and TRBJ1-2, with D unresolved. Sequencing used CD8+ T cells from peripheral blood, obtained before anti-PD-1 treatment. The CDR3 DNA reads as TGTGCCACCAGCCCCGGAAGCTACCGCTACACCTTC. This translates into CATSPGSYRYTF.